This TCR beta chain was recorded in a study of CD8 T cells in Susac syndrome. Study-wide points: A relatively small number of individuals underwent TCR sequencing and HLA analysis.

Random-hexamer reverse transcription was applied to roughly 0.5 to 1 ug RNA. An immunoSEQ multiplex PCR generated amplified TCR beta CDR3 products spanning 54 Vbeta and 13 Jbeta. TCRdb recomputed calls from the immunoSEQ multiplex PCR reads with MiXCR, one row per CDR3 protein. There are around 220,000 distinct CDR3 sequences in the sample; around 90% occur only once, and around 0.13% lies in the top ten. CDR1 and CDR2 (germline): SGHDT, YYEEEE. Germline trimming cut 2 bases from V and 3 bases from J; bases unmatched to any gene: 6. The CDR3 length is 15 residues. TEMRA cells were FACS-enriched and CD8+ and CD4+ T cells negatively isolated. About this clonotype: Its cognate antigen is unknown.

Material: CD8+ T cells from PBMCs. V gene TRBV5-6 combines with J gene TRBJ1-2; 8 nucleotides agree with TRBD1. This clonotype was obtained from a human donor with multiple sclerosis. CDR3 in DNA: TGTGCCAGCAGCTTCTTGGACAGGGAGCACTATGGCTACACCTTC. Amino acid sequence: CASSFLDREHYGYTF.